A single sample is the source of the 5 T cell receptor beta chains below, sequenced in a study of blood T cell repertoires in COVID-19. Generated by immunoSEQ multiplex PCR, the TCRdb table keeps only in-frame clones and is missing some. Here the sample spans roughly 330,000 clones, more than 75% being singletons. The sequenced material came from peripheral blood. These receptors came from a woman between 50 and 59 years old with acute or convalescent COVID-19.

This chain joins TRBV3-1 (or the pseudogene TRBV3-2) and TRBJ1-6, with D perhaps TRBD1 (6 bases). Germline V gene data show CDR1 as LGHDT and CDR2 as YNNKEL (reference sequence). Trimming cost V 5 bases and J 3 bases, with 17 bases left between them. This CDR3 region has 17 residues. The CDR3, as DNA: TGTGCCAGCAGCGATACCTCGACGGACAGCTATAATTCACCCCTCCACTTT. Its protein is CASSDTSTDSYNSPLHF.

This clone occurred a few times. The chain uses TRBV4-2 and TRBJ2-1; 7 bases align to TRBD1. This CDR3 contains 16 residues. V shed 0 bases and J 5 bases; nucleotides not matched to a gene: 7. CDR1 is LGHNA and CDR2 is YNFKEQ in the germline V gene. As DNA, the CDR3 is TGTGCCAGCAGCCAAGATAACGGACAGGCCCACAATGAGCAGTTCTTC. Protein: CASSQDNGQAHNEQFF.

In this sample, this clone turned up once. The chain couples TRBV12-3 or TRBV12-4 to TRBJ2-7, with 7 bases that match TRBD1. This CDR3 region has 13 residues. Unmatched junction bases numbered 3, after V lost 5 bases and J lost 2 bases. CDR3 bases: TGTGCCAGCAGTGTGGGACAGCCCTACGAGCAGTACTTC. It translates to CASSVGQPYEQYF.

The table lists this clone with a few counts. This chain connects TRBV6-5 to TRBJ2-5, with a weak D call TRBD2 (5 bases). The CDR3 covers 15 residues. CDR1 is MNHEY, CDR2 SVGAGI, per germline. V was clipped by 8 bases and J by 4 bases, with 20 bases between them. CDR3 DNA: TGTGCCAGCGCCCCCCAACGGGGAAAGTCAGAGACCCAGTACTTC. Translated, it gives CASAPQRGKSETQYF.

This rearrangement joins TRBV7-2 to TRBJ1-1, with unresolved D. The length of the CDR3 is 13 residues. Germline V gives CDR1 SGHTA, CDR2 FQGNSA. V lost 1 base and J lost 1, with 4 bases in between. CDR3 sequence: CASSLGENTEAFF. Written as DNA, the CDR3 is TGTGCCAGCAGCTTAGGAGAGAACACTGAAGCTTTCTTT.